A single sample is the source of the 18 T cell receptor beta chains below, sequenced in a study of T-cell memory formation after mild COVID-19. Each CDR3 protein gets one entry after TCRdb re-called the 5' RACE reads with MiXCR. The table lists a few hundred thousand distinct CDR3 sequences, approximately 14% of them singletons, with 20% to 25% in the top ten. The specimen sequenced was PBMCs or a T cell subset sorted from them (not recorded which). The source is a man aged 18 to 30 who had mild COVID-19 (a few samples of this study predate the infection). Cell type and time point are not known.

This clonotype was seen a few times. CDR3 sequence reads: CASSGSGQVNTEAFF. CDR3 sequence (DNA): TGCGCCAGCAGCGGTTCGGGACAGGTGAACACTGAAGCTTTCTTT. The chain links TRBV5-1 to TRBJ1-1; 8 bases are a match to TRBD1. The CDR3 contains 15 residues. Germline values: CDR1 SGHRS, CDR2 YFSETQ. The V segment lost 4 bases and the J segment 0 bases; nucleotides outside the gene matches: 5.

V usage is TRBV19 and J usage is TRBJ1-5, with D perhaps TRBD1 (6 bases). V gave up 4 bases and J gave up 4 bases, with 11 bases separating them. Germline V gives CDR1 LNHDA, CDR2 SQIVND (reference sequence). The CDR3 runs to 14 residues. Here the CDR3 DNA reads TGTGCCAGTAGTAGGTCACAGGGTAATCAGCCCCAGCATTTT. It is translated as CASSRSQGNQPQHF.

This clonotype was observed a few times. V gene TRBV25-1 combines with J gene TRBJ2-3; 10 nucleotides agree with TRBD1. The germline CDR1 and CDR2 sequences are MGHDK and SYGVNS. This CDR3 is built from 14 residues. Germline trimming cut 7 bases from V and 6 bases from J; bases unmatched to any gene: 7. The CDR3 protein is CASTSGTGADTQYF. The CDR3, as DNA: TGTGCCAGCACTTCCGGGACAGGGGCTGATACGCAGTATTTT.

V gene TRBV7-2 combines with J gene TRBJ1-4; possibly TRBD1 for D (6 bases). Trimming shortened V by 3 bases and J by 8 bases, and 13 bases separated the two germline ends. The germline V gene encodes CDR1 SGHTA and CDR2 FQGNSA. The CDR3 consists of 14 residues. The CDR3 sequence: CASSLRTAGEKLFF. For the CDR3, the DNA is TGTGCCAGCAGCTTGCGGACAGCCGGGGAAAAACTGTTTTTT.

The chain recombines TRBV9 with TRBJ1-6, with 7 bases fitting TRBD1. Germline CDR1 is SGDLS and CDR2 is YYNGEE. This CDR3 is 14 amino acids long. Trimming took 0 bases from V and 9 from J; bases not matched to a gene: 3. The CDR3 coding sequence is TGTGCCAGCAGCGTAGCAGGGGGAGGTTCACCCCTCCACTTT. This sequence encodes CASSVAGGGSPLHF.

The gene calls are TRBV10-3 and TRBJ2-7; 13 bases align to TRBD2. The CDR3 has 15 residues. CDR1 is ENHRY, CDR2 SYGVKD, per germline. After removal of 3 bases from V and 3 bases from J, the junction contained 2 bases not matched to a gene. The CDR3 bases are TGTGCCATCAGTGACCGGACTAGCGGGAGCTACGAGCAGTACTTC. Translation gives CAISDRTSGSYEQYF.

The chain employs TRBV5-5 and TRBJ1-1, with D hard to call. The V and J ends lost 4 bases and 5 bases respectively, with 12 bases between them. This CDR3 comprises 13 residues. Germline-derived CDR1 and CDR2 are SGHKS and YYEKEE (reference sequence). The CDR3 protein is CASSPLERTEAFF. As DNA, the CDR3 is TGTGCCAGCAGCCCACTCGAAAGGACTGAAGCTTTCTTT.

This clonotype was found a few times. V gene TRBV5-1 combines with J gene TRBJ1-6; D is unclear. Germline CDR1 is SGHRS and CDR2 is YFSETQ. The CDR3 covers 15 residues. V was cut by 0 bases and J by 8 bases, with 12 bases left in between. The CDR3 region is CASSLVGPGDSPLHF. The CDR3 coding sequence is TGCGCCAGCAGCTTGGTCGGTCCTGGGGATTCACCCCTCCACTTT.

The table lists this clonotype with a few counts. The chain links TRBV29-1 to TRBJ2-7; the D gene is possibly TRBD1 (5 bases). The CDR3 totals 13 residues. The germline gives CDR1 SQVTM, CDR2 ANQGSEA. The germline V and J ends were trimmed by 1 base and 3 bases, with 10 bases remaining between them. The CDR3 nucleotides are TGCAGCGTTGAAGCCCCCGGACACTACGAGCAGTACTTC. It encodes CSVEAPGHYEQYF.

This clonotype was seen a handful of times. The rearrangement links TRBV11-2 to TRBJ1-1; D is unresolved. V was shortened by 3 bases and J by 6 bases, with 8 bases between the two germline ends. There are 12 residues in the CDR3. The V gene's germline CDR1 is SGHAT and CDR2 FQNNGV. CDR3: CASSFSGAEAFF. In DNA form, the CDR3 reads TGTGCCAGCAGCTTCTCTGGGGCTGAAGCTTTCTTT.

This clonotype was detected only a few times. CDR3 sequence: CASSHGGLETQYF. The CDR3 DNA is TGTGCCAGCAGTCATGGGGGATTAGAGACCCAGTACTTC. The rearrangement joins TRBV27 to TRBJ2-5; either TRBD1 or TRBD2 may fit D (5 bases each). This CDR3 contains 13 residues. The germline V gene has CDR1 MNHEY and CDR2 SMNVEV (reference sequence). V was trimmed by 5 bases and J by 4 bases, leaving 11 bases between them.

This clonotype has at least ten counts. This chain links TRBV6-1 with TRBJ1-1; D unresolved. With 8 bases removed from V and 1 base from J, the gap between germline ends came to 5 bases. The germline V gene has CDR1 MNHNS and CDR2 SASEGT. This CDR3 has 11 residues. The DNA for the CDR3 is TGTGCCAGCCACAGGAACACTGAAGCTTTCTTT. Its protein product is CASHRNTEAFF.

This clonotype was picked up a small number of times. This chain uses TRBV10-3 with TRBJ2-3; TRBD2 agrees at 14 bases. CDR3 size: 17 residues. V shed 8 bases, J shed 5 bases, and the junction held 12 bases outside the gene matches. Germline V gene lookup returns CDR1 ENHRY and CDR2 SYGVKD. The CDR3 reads CAIAETSGGVMKDTQYF. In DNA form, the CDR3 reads TGTGCCATCGCGGAGACTAGCGGGGGGGTTATGAAAGATACGCAGTATTTT.

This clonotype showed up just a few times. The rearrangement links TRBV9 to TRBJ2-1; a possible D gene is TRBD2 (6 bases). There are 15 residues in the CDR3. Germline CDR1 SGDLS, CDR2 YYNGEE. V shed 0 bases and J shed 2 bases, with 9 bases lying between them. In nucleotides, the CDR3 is TGTGCCAGCAGCGTAGTGGGACTCCCCTACAATGAGCAGTTCTTC. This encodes CASSVVGLPYNEQFF. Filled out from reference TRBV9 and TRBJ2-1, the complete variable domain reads DSGVTQTPKHLITATGQRVTLRCSPRSGDLSVYWYQQSLDQGLQFLIQYYNGEERAKGNILERFSAQQFPDLHSELNLSSLELGDSALYFCASSVVGLPYNEQFFGPGTRLTVL.

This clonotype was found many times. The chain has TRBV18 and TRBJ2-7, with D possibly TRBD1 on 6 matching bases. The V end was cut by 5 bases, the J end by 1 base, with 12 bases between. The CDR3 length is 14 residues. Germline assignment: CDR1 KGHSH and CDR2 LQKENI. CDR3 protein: CASSSQGQSYEQYF. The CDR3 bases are TGTGCCAGCTCATCGCAGGGGCAATCCTACGAGCAGTACTTC.

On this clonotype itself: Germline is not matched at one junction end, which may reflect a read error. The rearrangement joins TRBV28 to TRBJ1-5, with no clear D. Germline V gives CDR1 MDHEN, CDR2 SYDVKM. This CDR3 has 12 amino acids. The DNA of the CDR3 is TGTTCCAGCAGTTCAGGCAATCAGCCCCAGCATTTT. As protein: CSSSSGNQPQHF.

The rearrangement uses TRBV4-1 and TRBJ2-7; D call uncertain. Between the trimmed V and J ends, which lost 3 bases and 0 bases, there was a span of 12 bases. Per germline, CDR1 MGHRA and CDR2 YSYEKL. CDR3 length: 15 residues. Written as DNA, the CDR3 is TGCGCCAGCAGCCAGAGACACGAGAGCTCCTACGAGCAGTACTTC. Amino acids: CASSQRHESSYEQYF.

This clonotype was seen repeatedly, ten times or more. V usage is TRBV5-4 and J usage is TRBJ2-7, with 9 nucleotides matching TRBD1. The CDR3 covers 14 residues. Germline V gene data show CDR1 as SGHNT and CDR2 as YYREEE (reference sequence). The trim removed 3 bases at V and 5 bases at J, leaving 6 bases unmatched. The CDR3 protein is CASSSGQGYHEQYV. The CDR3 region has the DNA TGTGCCAGCAGCTCGGGACAGGGTTACCACGAGCAGTACGTC.